The sequence of this T cell receptor beta chain was determined in a study of blood T cell repertoires in COVID-19. Only in-frame clones appear in the TCRdb table, and some are missing; sequencing was by immunoSEQ multiplex PCR. The table records approximately 110,000 clones, around 90% of them present only once. Sequenced sample: peripheral blood. The TCR originated in a woman aged 45-65 years with acute or convalescent COVID-19.

CDR3 nucleotide sequence: TGTGCCAGCAGTTACTCTATAGACAGGACGAACACTGAAGCTTTCTTT. Its translation: CASSYSIDRTNTEAFF. The J gene is TRBJ1-1, the V gene TRBV6-5; D is possibly TRBD1 (6 bases). Germline-derived CDR1 and CDR2 are MNHEY and SVGAGI. CDR3 length equals 16 residues. The V end lost 0 bases, the J end lost 1 base, and 12 bases lay between the germline ends.